This entry concerns a single TCR beta chain. Its antigen remains unidentified. While unrecorded immune exposures were likely, the donors were nominally healthy when sampled. This sample stems from a study of cytomegalovirus exposure and HLA in healthy donors. The PCR employed 60 Vbeta primers together with 13 Jbeta primers. Some clones are missing from TCRdb's copy, which holds only in-frame ones; the method was immunoSEQ multiplex PCR. The sample contains approximately 220,000 clones, around 80% of which appear only once. Study-level points and caveats: As a later analysis revealed, the rate of TCR association differed by HLA locus, with DRB1 most and HLA-C fewest. In a later analysis, TCR beta V- and J-gene trimming showed a link to a missense DCLRE1C variant.

Sequences were obtained from PBMCs. The receptor comes from a man aged 18 to 29 in good health and CMV-seronegative.

The CDR3 region is CASRLTGVNTGELFF. The CDR3 DNA sequence: TGCGCCAGCAGGCTAACAGGGGTCAACACCGGGGAGCTGTTTTTT. The chain uses TRBV10-2 and TRBJ2-2; 7 positions match TRBD1. J was trimmed by 2 bases and V by 6 bases; bases with no gene match: 6. Germline CDR1 reads WSHSY; CDR2 reads SAAADI. CDR3 length: 15 amino acids.